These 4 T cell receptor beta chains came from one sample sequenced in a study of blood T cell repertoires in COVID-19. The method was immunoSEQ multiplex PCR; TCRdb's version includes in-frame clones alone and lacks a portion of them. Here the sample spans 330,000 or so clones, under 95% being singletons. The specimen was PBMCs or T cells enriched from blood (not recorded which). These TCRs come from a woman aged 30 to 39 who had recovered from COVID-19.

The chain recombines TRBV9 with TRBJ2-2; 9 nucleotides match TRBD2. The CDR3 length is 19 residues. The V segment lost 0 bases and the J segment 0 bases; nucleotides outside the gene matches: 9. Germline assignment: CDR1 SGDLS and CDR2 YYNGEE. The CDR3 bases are TGTGCCAGCAGCGTAGGAAATAGCGGGGGACGACCGAACACCGGGGAGCTGTTTTTT. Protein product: CASSVGNSGGRPNTGELFF.

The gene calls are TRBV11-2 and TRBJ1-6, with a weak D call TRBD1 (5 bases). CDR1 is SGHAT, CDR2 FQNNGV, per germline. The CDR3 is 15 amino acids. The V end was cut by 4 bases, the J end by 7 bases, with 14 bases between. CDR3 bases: TGTGCCAGCAGCTCCGTTGACAGCTGGAATTCACCCCTCCACTTT. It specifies CASSSVDSWNSPLHF.

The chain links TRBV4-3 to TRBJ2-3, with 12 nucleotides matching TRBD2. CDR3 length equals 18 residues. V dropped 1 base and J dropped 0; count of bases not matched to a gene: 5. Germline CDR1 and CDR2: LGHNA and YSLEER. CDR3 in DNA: TGCGCCAGCAGCCAAGCACTAGCGGGGGGACTTAGCACAGATACGCAGTATTTT. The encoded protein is CASSQALAGGLSTDTQYF.

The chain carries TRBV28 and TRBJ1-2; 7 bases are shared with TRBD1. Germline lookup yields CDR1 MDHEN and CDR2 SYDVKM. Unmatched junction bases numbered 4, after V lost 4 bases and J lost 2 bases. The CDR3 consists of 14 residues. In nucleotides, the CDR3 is TGTGCCAGCAGTTGGGGGACAGAAAACTATGGCTACACCTTC. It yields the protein CASSWGTENYGYTF.